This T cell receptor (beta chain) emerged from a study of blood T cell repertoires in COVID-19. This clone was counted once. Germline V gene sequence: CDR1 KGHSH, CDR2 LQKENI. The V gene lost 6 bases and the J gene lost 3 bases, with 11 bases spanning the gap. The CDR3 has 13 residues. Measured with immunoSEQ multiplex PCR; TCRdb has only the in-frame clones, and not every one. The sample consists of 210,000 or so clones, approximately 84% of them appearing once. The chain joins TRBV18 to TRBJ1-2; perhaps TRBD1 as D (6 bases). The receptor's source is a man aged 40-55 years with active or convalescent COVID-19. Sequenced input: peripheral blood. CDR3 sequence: CASSTGLDYGYTF. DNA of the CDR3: TGTGCCAGCTCCACAGGGTTGGACTATGGCTACACCTTC.